A single sample gave rise to the 2 T cell receptor beta chains below, sequenced in a study of cytomegalovirus exposure and HLA in healthy donors. Use of 60 Vbeta and 13 Jbeta primers characterized the PCR. Sequencing was performed with immunoSEQ multiplex PCR; in TCRdb, only in-frame clones are kept and a portion is missing. This table holds approximately 220,000 clones, approximately 80% found once. The material sequenced was PBMCs. The receptors come from a boy younger than 10 in good health and CMV-seronegative.

The genes are TRBV2 and TRBJ1-1; D is undetermined. Germline V gene lookup returns CDR1 SNHLY and CDR2 FYNNEI. The CDR3 length is 12 residues. Deletions cut 7 bases from V and 6 bases from J, with 12 bases between. The CDR3 bases are TGTGCCAGCACGGGGTCGAGCGCTGAAGCTTTCTTT. As protein: CASTGSSAEAFF. Full variable domain (rest looked up from reference TRBV2 and TRBJ1-1): EPEVTQTPSHQVTQMGQEVILRCVPISNHLYFYWYRQILGQKVEFLVSFYNNEISEKSEIFDDQFSVERPDGSNFTLKIRSTKLEDSAMYFCASTGSSAEAFFGQGTRLTVV.

The V call is TRBV27, the J call TRBJ1-1, with unresolved D. In germline, CDR1 is MNHEY, CDR2 SMNVEV (reference sequence). The germline V and J ends were trimmed by 5 bases and 11 bases, with 24 bases remaining between them. The CDR3 covers 15 residues. This CDR3 reads CASSPSPTGPWEAFF. The CDR3 nucleotides read TGTGCCAGCAGTCCGTCCCCAACCGGGCCCTGGGAGGCTTTCTTT.